One and the same sample provided the 21 T cell receptor beta chains below, sequenced in a study of blood T cell repertoires in COVID-19. Libraries were prepared by immunoSEQ multiplex PCR; TCRdb keeps only in-frame clonotypes and omits some of them. The table lists about 310,000 clones, around 90% of them singletons. The sequencing sample was made of peripheral blood. Receptors originate from a man aged 65 to 79 with acute or convalescent COVID-19.

The genes are TRBV19 and TRBJ2-1; 8 bases are shared with TRBD1. V shed 3 bases, J shed 1 base, and the junction held 2 bases outside the gene matches. CDR3 length: 15 residues. The germline V gene has CDR1 LNHDA and CDR2 SQIVND (reference sequence). Here the CDR3 reads CASSMTGESYNEQFF. The CDR3, as DNA: TGTGCCAGTAGTATGACAGGGGAGTCCTACAATGAGCAGTTCTTC.

V is TRBV15 and J is TRBJ2-3, with D possibly TRBD2 on 6 matching bases. Germline CDR1 is LNHNV and CDR2 is YYDKDF (reference sequence). The germline V and J ends were trimmed by 5 bases and 0 bases, with 9 bases remaining between them. The CDR3 has 14 residues. The CDR3 spells CATSWGTSTDTQYF. In DNA, the CDR3 is TGTGCCACCAGCTGGGGGACTAGCACAGATACGCAGTATTTT. Full variable domain (rest looked up from reference TRBV15 and TRBJ2-3): DAMVIQNPRYQVTQFGKPVTLSCSQTLNHNVMYWYQQKSSQAPKLLFHYYDKDFNNEADTPDNFQSRRPNTSFCFLDIRSPGLGDTAMYLCATSWGTSTDTQYFGPGTRLTVL.

V usage is TRBV18 and J usage is TRBJ1-3; no firm D call. Trimming removed 0 bases from V and 0 bases from J, with 9 bases in between. The germline CDR1 and CDR2 sequences are KGHSH and LQKENI. There are 16 residues in the CDR3. CDR3 in amino acids: CASSPPSGNSGNTIYF. The CDR3 nucleotides read TGTGCCAGCTCACCACCGTCGGGAAACTCTGGAAACACCATATATTTT. The full variable domain, rest sourced from reference TRBV18 and TRBJ1-3, is NAGVMQNPRHLVRRRGQEARLRCSPMKGHSHVYWYRQLPEEGLKFMVYLQKENIIDESGMPKERFSAEFPKEGPSILRIQQVVRGDSAAYFCASSPPSGNSGNTIYFGEGSWLTVV.

The rearrangement links TRBV7-2 to TRBJ2-4, with a possible D match to TRBD2 (6 bases). The germline CDR1 and CDR2 sequences are SGHTA and FQGNSA. This CDR3 has 15 amino acids. V lost 4 bases and J lost 5, with 15 bases in between. The CDR3 DNA is TGTGCCAGCAGCTCAAGACCGGGGGTCCAAAACATTCAGTACTTC. The encoded protein is CASSSRPGVQNIQYF. The full variable domain, rest sourced from reference TRBV7-2 and TRBJ2-4, is GAGVSQSPSNKVTEKGKDVELRCDPISGHTALYWYRQSLGQGLEFLIYFQGNSAPDKSGLPSDRFSAERTGGSVSTLTIQRTQQEDSAVYLCASSSRPGVQNIQYFGAGTRLSVL.

The chain couples TRBV5-1 to TRBJ2-5, with TRBD1 as a possible D gene (5 bases). The CDR3 length is 15 residues. Germline assignment: CDR1 SGHRS and CDR2 YFSETQ. With 3 bases removed from V and 5 bases from J, the gap between germline ends came to 17 bases. CDR3 sequence: CASSSKAGWDETQYF. CDR3 bases: TGCGCCAGCAGCTCGAAGGCAGGGTGGGATGAGACCCAGTACTTC.

The chain has TRBV29-1 and TRBJ2-7, with D perhaps matching TRBD1 (6 bases). V was trimmed by 6 bases and J by 1 base, leaving 13 bases between them. Germline-derived CDR1 and CDR2 are SQVTM and ANQGSEA. The CDR3 contains 13 residues. In nucleotides, the CDR3 is TGCAGCGTGAGCCCCAGGGGTTCCTACGAGCAGTACTTC. Translation gives CSVSPRGSYEQYF.

This clone occurred many times. The chain couples TRBV6-5 to TRBJ1-1, with 7 positions matching TRBD1. V trimming: 5 bases; J trimming: 5 bases; junction bases outside the gene matches: 8. CDR1 and CDR2 from the germline V gene are MNHEY and SVGAGI. This CDR3 is built from 14 residues. The CDR3 spells CASSPRGQGTEAFF. The CDR3 nucleotides are TGTGCCAGCAGTCCGAGGGGGCAGGGGACTGAAGCTTTCTTT.

This clone appeared once. The CDR3 DNA sequence: TGTGCCAGCAGCCAAGAACTAGCGGTTTACAATGAGCAGTTCTTC. It encodes CASSQELAVYNEQFF. This chain joins TRBV4-2 and TRBJ2-1; 8 bases align to TRBD2. The trim removed 0 bases at V and 4 bases at J, leaving 2 bases unmatched. CDR3 length: 15 amino acids. Germline assignment: CDR1 LGHNA and CDR2 YNFKEQ.

This rearrangement joins TRBV19 to TRBJ2-1; D is possibly TRBD2 (5 bases). Germline V gene lookup returns CDR1 LNHDA and CDR2 SQIVND (reference sequence). The V and J ends lost 6 bases and 0 bases respectively, with 12 bases between them. The CDR3 is 15 residues long. The CDR3 DNA reads as TGTGCCAGTAGCCCACTAGGGAGCTCCTACAATGAGCAGTTCTTC. Translated, it gives CASSPLGSSYNEQFF.

This clone was seen more than once but under ten times. The chain recombines TRBV7-3 with TRBJ2-1; 8 nucleotides line up with TRBD2. The V segment lost 2 bases and the J segment 0 bases; nucleotides outside the gene matches: 3. From germline, CDR1 is SGHTA and CDR2 FQGTGA. CDR3 size: 16 residues. In nucleotides, the CDR3 is TGTGCCAGCAGCTTATGGAGCGGGGGCTCCTACAATGAGCAGTTCTTC. This codes for CASSLWSGGSYNEQFF.

V usage is TRBV15 and J usage is TRBJ2-3, with no clear D. The V gene's germline CDR1 is LNHNV and CDR2 YYDKDF (reference sequence). The CDR3 spans 15 residues. The V end lost 0 bases, the J end lost 0 bases, and 7 bases lay between the germline ends. In nucleotides, the CDR3 is TGTGCCACCAGCAGAGATCGCGCGAGCACAGATACGCAGTATTTT. It encodes CATSRDRASTDTQYF.

The V call is TRBV6-9, the J call TRBJ1-5; unclear D gene. Per germline, CDR1 MNHGY and CDR2 SVAAGI. The CDR3 is made up of 15 amino acids. V shed 0 bases and J shed 0 bases, with 6 bases lying between them. CDR3 residues: CASSYSRISNQPQHF. The CDR3 DNA is TGTGCCAGCAGTTATTCGAGAATTAGCAATCAGCCCCAGCATTTT.

This chain joins TRBV5-1 and TRBJ1-1, with 7 positions matching TRBD1. Germline assignment: CDR1 SGHRS and CDR2 YFSETQ. This CDR3 has 15 residues. The trim removed 1 base at V and 3 bases at J, leaving 6 bases unmatched. The CDR3 DNA reads as TGCGCCAGCAGCTTGCAGGGGGGAGAAGACACTGAAGCTTTCTTT. Encoded protein: CASSLQGGEDTEAFF.

The gene calls are TRBV6-5 and TRBJ1-1; no reliable D call. Germline values: CDR1 MNHEY, CDR2 SVGAGI. The CDR3 spans 14 residues. Trimming removed 6 bases at V and 5 bases at J, with 16 bases between. In DNA, the CDR3 is TGTGCCAGCAGCTCCCGGGATTCATCTACTGAAGCTTTCTTT. Amino acid sequence: CASSSRDSSTEAFF.

This sequence joins TRBV18 and TRBJ2-7; 7 nucleotides match TRBD2. J gave up 3 bases and V 2 bases, and 1 base lay outside the gene matches. CDR3 length: 13 residues. The germline CDR1 and CDR2 sequences are KGHSH and LQKENI. CDR3 in amino acids: CASSPTSDYEQYF. For the CDR3, the DNA is TGTGCCAGCTCACCAACTAGCGACTACGAGCAGTACTTC.

Remarks on this clone: At the DNA level, this CDR3 is encoded by other sequences in the same sample as well. CDR3 amino acids: CASSRPGQLNTEAFF. The CDR3 nucleotides read TGTGCCAGCAGCCGCCCGGGACAGTTGAACACTGAAGCTTTCTTT. V gene TRBV3-1 (or the pseudogene TRBV3-2) combines with J gene TRBJ1-1; TRBD1 matches 7 bases. The CDR3 consists of 15 residues. The germline CDR1 and CDR2 sequences are LGHDT and YNNKEL (reference sequence). The V gene end was trimmed by 4 bases and the J gene end by 0 bases; junction bases not matched to a gene: 5.

The chain employs TRBV3-1 (or the pseudogene TRBV3-2) and TRBJ2-1, with D hard to call. V shed 4 bases and J shed 8 bases, with 18 bases lying between them. The length of the CDR3 is 15 residues. Looked up from germline, CDR1 is LGHDT and CDR2 is YNNKEL (reference sequence). The CDR3 spells CASSPPFAPSDEQFF. The CDR3 DNA reads as TGTGCCAGCAGCCCGCCATTTGCCCCTTCGGATGAGCAGTTCTTC.

The chain employs TRBV7-2 and TRBJ2-1; the D gene is possibly TRBD2 (5 bases). Between the trimmed V and J ends, which lost 1 base and 2 bases, there was a span of 9 bases. CDR3 size: 15 residues. Germline CDR1 SGHTA, CDR2 FQGNSA. The CDR3 sequence is CASSLGGIPYNEQFF. DNA for the CDR3: TGTGCCAGCAGCTTAGGAGGGATTCCCTACAATGAGCAGTTCTTC.

The chain recombines TRBV7-6 with TRBJ2-1; 12 bases align to TRBD2. The germline V gene encodes CDR1 SGHVS and CDR2 FNYEAQ. The CDR3 is 17 amino acids. The junction had 5 bases not matched to a gene; V was cut back by 5 bases and J by 0 bases. DNA for the CDR3: TGTGCCAGCAGCAAATTGACTAGCGGGAGCTCCTACAATGAGCAGTTCTTC. This gives the protein CASSKLTSGSSYNEQFF.

V gene TRBV28 combines with J gene TRBJ1-1; D is unresolved. Germline V CDR1 and CDR2: MDHEN, SYDVKM. Trimming left V 7 bases short and J 6 bases short, with 18 bases between. The CDR3 runs 14 residues. The CDR3 here is CASTRPGDVSEAFF. CDR3 coding DNA: TGTGCCAGCACCCGCCCCGGGGATGTCTCTGAAGCTTTCTTT.

The J gene is TRBJ2-1, the V gene TRBV30; perhaps TRBD2 as D (7 bases). There are 12 residues in the CDR3. Trimming left V 4 bases short and J 9 bases short, with 13 bases between. CDR1 and CDR2 from the germline V gene are GTSNPN and SVGIG (reference sequence). In DNA form, the CDR3 reads TGTGCCTGGACTATAAGGGGGGGTGAGCAGTTCTTC. Translating gives CAWTIRGGEQFF.